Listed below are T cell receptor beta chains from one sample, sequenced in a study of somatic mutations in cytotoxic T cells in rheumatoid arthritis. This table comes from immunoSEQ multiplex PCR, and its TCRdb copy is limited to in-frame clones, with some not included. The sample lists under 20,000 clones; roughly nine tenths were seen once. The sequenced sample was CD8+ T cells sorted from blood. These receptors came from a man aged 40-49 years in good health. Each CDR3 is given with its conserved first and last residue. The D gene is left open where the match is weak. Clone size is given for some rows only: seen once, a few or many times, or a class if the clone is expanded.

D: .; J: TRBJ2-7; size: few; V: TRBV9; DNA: TGTGCCAGCAGCGTAGGCCAGGCTAACTACGAGCAGTACTTC; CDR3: CASSVGQANYEQYF
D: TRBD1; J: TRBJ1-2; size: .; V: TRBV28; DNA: TGTGCCAGCAGCCCCGGACAGGGGTATGGCTACACCTTC; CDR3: CASSPGQGYGYTF
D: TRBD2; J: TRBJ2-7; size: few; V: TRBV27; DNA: TGTGCCAGCAGTTTTGGGGAGGGTTACGAGCAGTACTTC; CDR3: CASSFGEGYEQYF
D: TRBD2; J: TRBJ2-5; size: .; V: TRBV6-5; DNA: TGTGCCAGCAGTTACTTCTGGGAGGGCGACCAAGAGACCCAGTACTTC; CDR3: CASSYFWEGDQETQYF
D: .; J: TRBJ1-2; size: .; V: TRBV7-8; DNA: TGTGCCAGCAGCCTCGGACCCTCGGGCTACACCTTC; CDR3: CASSLGPSGYTF
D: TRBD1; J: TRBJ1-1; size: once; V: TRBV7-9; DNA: TGTGCCAGCAGCCCCAGGGGGATTACTGAAGCTTTCTTT; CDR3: CASSPRGITEAFF
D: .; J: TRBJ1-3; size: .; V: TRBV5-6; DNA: TGTGCCAGCAGCTTGGGAGGGTCCCGAAACACCATATATTTT; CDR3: CASSLGGSRNTIYF
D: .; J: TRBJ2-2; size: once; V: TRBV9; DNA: TGTGCCAGCAGCCCACGACTAGGGGGCGGGGAGCTGTTTTTT; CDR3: CASSPRLGGGELFF
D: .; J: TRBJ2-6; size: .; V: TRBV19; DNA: TGTGCCAGTAGCCCCGAGGTCGGCACTGGGGCCAACGTCCTGACTTTC; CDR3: CASSPEVGTGANVLTF
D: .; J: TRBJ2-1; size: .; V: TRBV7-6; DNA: TGTGCCAGCAGCTCGGAGAACAGCGGTGGGCACAATGAGCAGTTCTTC; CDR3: CASSSENSGGHNEQFF
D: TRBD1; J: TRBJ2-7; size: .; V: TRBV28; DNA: TGTGCCACAAGAGGGGGCATCGAGCAGTACTTC; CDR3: CATRGGIEQYF
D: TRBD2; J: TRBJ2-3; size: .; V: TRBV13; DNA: TGTGCCAGCAGCTTGGCCCTAGCGGCTAGCACAGATACGCAGTATTTT; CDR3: CASSLALAASTDTQYF
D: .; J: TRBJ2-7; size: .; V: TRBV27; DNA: TGTGCCAGCAGGCCGGGACATTTCTACGAGCAGTACTTC; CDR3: CASRPGHFYEQYF
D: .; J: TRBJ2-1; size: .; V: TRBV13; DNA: TGTGCCAGCAGCTTATCCATGGGATTGTACAATGAGCAGTTCTTC; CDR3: CASSLSMGLYNEQFF
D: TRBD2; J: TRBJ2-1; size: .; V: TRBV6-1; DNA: TGTGCCAGCAGTGCCTTAGGACTAGCGGGACCGAGCTCCTACAATGAGCAGTTCTTC; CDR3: CASSALGLAGPSSYNEQFF
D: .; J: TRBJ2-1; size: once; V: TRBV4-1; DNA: TGCGCCAGCAGCCAAGGGACCGCCGAGTTCTTC; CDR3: CASSQGTAEFF
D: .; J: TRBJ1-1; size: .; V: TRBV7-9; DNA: TGTGCCAGCAGCCACGGCGGGAGGGGCACTGAAGCTTTCTTT; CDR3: CASSHGGRGTEAFF
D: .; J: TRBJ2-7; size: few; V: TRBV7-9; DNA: TGTGCCAGCGGGGCAGACTACTACGAGCAGTACTTC; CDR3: CASGADYYEQYF
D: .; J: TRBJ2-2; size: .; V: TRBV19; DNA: TGTGCCAGCCAAAAAAGACTGGGACAAAGAAACACCGGGGAGCTGTTTTTT; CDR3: CASQKRLGQRNTGELFF
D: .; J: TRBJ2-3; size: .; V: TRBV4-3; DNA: TGCGCCAGCAGCCAGGCCAGGGGGAGGACAGATACGCAGTATTTT; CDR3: CASSQARGRTDTQYF
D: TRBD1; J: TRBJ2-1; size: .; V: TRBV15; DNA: TGTGCCACCAGCACCCCGGGACAGGTTTACAATGAGCAGTTCTTC; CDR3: CATSTPGQVYNEQFF
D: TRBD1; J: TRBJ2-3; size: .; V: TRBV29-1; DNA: TGCAGCGTTGAAGCCCGGGACAGGGGCTATGATACGCAGTATTTT; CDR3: CSVEARDRGYDTQYF
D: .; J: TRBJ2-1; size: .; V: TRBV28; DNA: TGTGCCAGCAGTTTACTCCGGGACACTGACAATGAGCAGTTCTTC; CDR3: CASSLLRDTDNEQFF
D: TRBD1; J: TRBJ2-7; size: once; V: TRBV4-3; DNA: TGCGCCAGCAGCCGTTGGGGACAGGGCGACTACGAGCAGTACTTC; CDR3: CASSRWGQGDYEQYF
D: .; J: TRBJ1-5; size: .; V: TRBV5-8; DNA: TGTGCCAGCAGCATCCAGGGCTATAGCAATCAGCCCCAGCATTTT; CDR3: CASSIQGYSNQPQHF
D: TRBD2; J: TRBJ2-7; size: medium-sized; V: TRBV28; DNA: TGTGCCAGCAGTTCTCGAATAGCGGGAGGTATTTACGAGCAGTACTTC; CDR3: CASSSRIAGGIYEQYF
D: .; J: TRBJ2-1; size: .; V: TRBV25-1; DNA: TGTGCCAGCAGTCCCCCAACTAGGATCTACAATGAGCAGTTCTTC; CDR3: CASSPPTRIYNEQFF
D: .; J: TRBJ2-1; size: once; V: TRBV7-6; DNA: TGTGCCAGCAGCTTAGTTGGGAGCTCCTACAATGAGCAGTTCTTC; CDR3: CASSLVGSSYNEQFF
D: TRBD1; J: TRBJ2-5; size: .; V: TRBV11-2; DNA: TGTGCCAGCAGCTCCCCTGGAATCGACTACCAGGGGGTCCAAGAGACCCAGTACTTC; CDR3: CASSSPGIDYQGVQETQYF
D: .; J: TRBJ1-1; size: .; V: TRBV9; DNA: TGTGCCAGCAGCGTATCCCCGGGGGAATTTCGACTCGCCGAGATAATGAACACTGAAGCTTTCTTT; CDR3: CASSVSPGEFRLAEIMNTEAFF
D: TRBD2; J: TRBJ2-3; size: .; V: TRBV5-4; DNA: TGTGCCAGCGGCTGGGCGGGAGGGGCAGATACGCAGTATTTT; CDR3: CASGWAGGADTQYF
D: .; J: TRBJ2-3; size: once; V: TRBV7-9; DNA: TGTGCCAGCAGCTGGGAGTATACGCAGTATTTT; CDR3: CASSWEYTQYF
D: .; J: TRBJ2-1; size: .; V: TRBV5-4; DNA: TGTGCCAGCAGCCCAACTAACTCCTACAATGAGCAGTTCTTC; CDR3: CASSPTNSYNEQFF
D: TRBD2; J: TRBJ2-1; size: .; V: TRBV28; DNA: TGTGCCAGCAGCTGGGGAGTGGCTAGCGGGAGCTACAATGAGCAGTTCTTC; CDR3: CASSWGVASGSYNEQFF
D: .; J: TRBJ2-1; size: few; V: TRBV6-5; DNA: TGTGCCAGCAGTTACTCGGGTGAGCAGTTCTTC; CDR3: CASSYSGEQFF